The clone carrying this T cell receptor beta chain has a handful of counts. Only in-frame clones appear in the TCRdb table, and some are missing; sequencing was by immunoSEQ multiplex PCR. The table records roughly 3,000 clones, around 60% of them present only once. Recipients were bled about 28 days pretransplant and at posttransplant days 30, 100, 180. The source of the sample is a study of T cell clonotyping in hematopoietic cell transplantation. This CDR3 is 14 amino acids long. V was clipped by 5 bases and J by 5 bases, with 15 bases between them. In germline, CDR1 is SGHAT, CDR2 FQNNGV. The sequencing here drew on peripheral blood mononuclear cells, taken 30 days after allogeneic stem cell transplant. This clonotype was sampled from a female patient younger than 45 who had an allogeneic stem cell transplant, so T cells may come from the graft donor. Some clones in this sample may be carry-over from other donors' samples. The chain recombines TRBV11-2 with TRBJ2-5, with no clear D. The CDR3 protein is CASSPSSGGETQYF. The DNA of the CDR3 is TGTGCCAGCAGCCCATCGTCGGGTGGGGAGACCCAGTACTTC.